This TCR beta chain was retrieved from a study of shared clonotypes between healthy human individuals. With 5 bases removed from V and 4 bases from J, the gap between germline ends came to 12 bases. CDR1 SGHTS and CDR2 YDEGEE come from the germline V gene. The CDR3 is 13 amino acids. Study results and caveats: Generally, naive subsets came out with larger estimated richness than memory subsets.

Sequencing was at deep level. Libraries were prepared by immunoSEQ multiplex PCR; TCRdb keeps only in-frame clonotypes and omits some of them. Of over a million clones in the sample, roughly 75% were seen once. A note on this clone: The antigen is not known.

All participating donors were Caucasian adults from Nashville, Tennessee. Naive CD4+ cells were CD45RA-selected; the remaining cells were memory. Sequencing was performed on memory CD4+ T cells sorted from blood. Subset given: CD45RA-negative fraction. The sequence came from a man aged 18 to 35 in good health. The chain links TRBV5-8 to TRBJ1-2, with D maybe TRBD1 (6 bases). CDR3 sequence (DNA): TGTGCCAGCAGACCACAGGGACTCTATGGCTACACCTTC. It translates to CASRPQGLYGYTF.